This TCR beta chain was sequenced in a study of cytomegalovirus exposure and HLA in healthy donors. This CDR3 region has 13 residues. The V gene's germline CDR1 is SGHNT and CDR2 YENEEA. V was cut by 6 bases and J by 0 bases, with 9 bases left in between. Primers: 60 Vbeta forward and 13 Jbeta reverse. Libraries were prepared by immunoSEQ multiplex PCR; TCRdb keeps only in-frame clonotypes and omits some of them. In the table there are 150,000 to 200,000 clones, approximately 80% of which are singletons. Notes on the study in general: It was only CMV serostatus that was available as immune exposure information. With later analysis, a missense DCLRE1C variant became linked to TCR beta V- and J-gene trimming. Rare TCR sequences predominated, though certain public TCRs were found in many donors.

Donors were ostensibly healthy at sampling, although undocumented immune exposures were probable. As regards this clone: Its antigen is currently unknown.

The sample taken for sequencing was PBMCs. This TCR derives from a man aged 45-65 years in good health and CMV-seropositive. This chain joins TRBV11-3 and TRBJ2-7, with D perhaps matching TRBD1 (6 bases). CDR3 bases: TGTGCCAGCAGTCGGGACAACTCCTACGAGCAGTACTTC. The encoded protein is CASSRDNSYEQYF.